Listed here is a single TCR beta chain. This record comes from a study of T cell changes during pregnancy in multiple sclerosis. Only in-frame clones appear in the TCRdb table, and some are missing; sequencing was by immunoSEQ multiplex PCR. In the table there are about 67,000 clones, more than 90% of which are singletons. The source of this sequence is a female donor with multiple sclerosis, enrolled in a pregnancy study. Sequenced material: peripheral blood, taken in the first trimester of pregnancy.

The CDR3 sequence is CASSIQQGALPSTDTQYF. Written as DNA, the CDR3 is TGTGCCAGTAGTATACAACAGGGGGCTCTGCCAAGCACAGATACGCAGTATTTT. The chain recombines TRBV19 with TRBJ2-3; the match to TRBD1 covers 9 bases. V was clipped by 2 bases and J by 0 bases; unmatched bases: 9. The CDR3 totals 18 residues. From germline, CDR1 is LNHDA and CDR2 SQIVND (reference sequence).